The rows below give T cell receptor beta chains drawn from one sample of a study of Graves' ophthalmopathy and Graves' hyperthyroidism. TCRdb processed the multiplex PCR reads anew with MiXCR; each CDR3 protein has one entry. The table lists 650,000 to 900,000 distinct CDR3 sequences, 40% of them singletons. The specimen was peripheral blood. The origin of the receptors is an adult man with Graves' ophthalmopathy. CDR3s leave out the opening cysteine and the closing phenylalanine or tryptophan. Not every row has a clone size; where given, it reads once, few, many or a size class.

clone_size	v_call	j_call	cdr3_aa
.	TRBV10-3	TRBJ1-2	AISANSVGPNYGYT
few	TRBV5-6	TRBJ1-4	ASSLYNEKLF
.	TRBV7-2	TRBJ2-2	ASSFRAGIVVANTGELF
many	TRBV25-1	TRBJ2-7	ASTRAGGYEQY
many	TRBV2	TRBJ1-5	ASSEVRRLQSQH
once	TRBV7-9	TRBJ2-7	ASTAGTGLYEQY
.	TRBV12-3/TRBV12-4	TRBJ1-2	ASSDIGGYT
many	TRBV10-3	TRBJ1-4	AISVGEKLF
.	TRBV16	TRBJ1-1	ASSQSFGFTEAF
.	TRBV10-3	TRBJ1-1	AISGGEPRTEAF
.	TRBV6-5	TRBJ1-1	ASSYSADRANTEAF
once	TRBV11-3	TRBJ2-7	ASSVLRIYEQY
.	TRBV7-2	TRBJ2-2	ASRKTGGISGELF
.	TRBV11-2	TRBJ2-5	ASSLIQAPQQY
.	TRBV7-2	TRBJ1-4	ASSLALTGIFEKLF
many	TRBV11-2	TRBJ2-7	ASRQGHSSYEQY
many	TRBV7-7	TRBJ2-5	ASSSTGASETQY